This T cell receptor (beta chain) was identified during a study of blood T cells in healthy people across ages. Overall study results and limits: Naive and antigen-experienced cells were not separated, limiting conclusive comparison.

For the second PCR, which ran for 7 to 11 cycles, a sample-barcoded 5' primer and a J-beta primer mix were used. A tag from a template-switch adaptor with 12 random nucleotides marked each cDNA molecule. Each CDR3 protein is one row after TCRdb ran MiXCR on the 5' RACE reads. Among approximately 820,000 distinct CDR3 sequences listed, under 45% were seen once. The CDR3 loop spans 11 amino acids. Germline-derived CDR1 and CDR2 are MNHEY and SVGAGI. The V end lost 5 bases, the J end lost 4 bases, and 6 bases lay between the germline ends. With each sample, at least 5 micrograms of total RNA were extracted. To note about this clonotype: Antigen: not known.

The chain uses TRBV6-5 and TRBJ2-7; no definite D call. The sequence was collected from a man in his 60s in good health. The sequenced sample consisted of blood. The DNA for the CDR3 is TGTGCCAGCAGTACCCATTACGAGCAGTACTTC. It is translated as CASSTHYEQYF.